The TCR beta chain under discussion was sequenced for a study of CD8 T cells in ankylosing spondylitis. General study findings and limits: Earlier reports found some motif variants in synovial fluid and blood in reactive arthritis. The authors found the disease-linked clones to be CD8+ and relatively rare in peripheral blood.

TCRdb redid the calling of the 5' RACE reads with MiXCR, one entry per CDR3 protein. The table lists 150,000 to 200,000 distinct CDR3 sequences, around a tenth of them singletons, with roughly 28% in the top ten. Germline lookup yields CDR1 MNHEY and CDR2 SMNVEV (reference sequence). This CDR3 is built from 14 residues. Trimming at V came to 3 bases and at J to 0 bases, leaving 1 base not matched to a gene. There are a few counts of this clonotype. The antigen is unknown. This chain links TRBV27 with TRBJ2-7, with 8 bases lining up with TRBD2. The receptor was derived from a male donor with ankylosing spondylitis or in good health (not recorded which). Sequencing was performed on blood, either unsorted or a sorted T cell fraction (not recorded which). The CDR3 here is CASSFAGGSYEQYF. For the CDR3, the DNA is TGTGCCAGCAGTTTTGCGGGAGGCTCCTACGAGCAGTACTTC.